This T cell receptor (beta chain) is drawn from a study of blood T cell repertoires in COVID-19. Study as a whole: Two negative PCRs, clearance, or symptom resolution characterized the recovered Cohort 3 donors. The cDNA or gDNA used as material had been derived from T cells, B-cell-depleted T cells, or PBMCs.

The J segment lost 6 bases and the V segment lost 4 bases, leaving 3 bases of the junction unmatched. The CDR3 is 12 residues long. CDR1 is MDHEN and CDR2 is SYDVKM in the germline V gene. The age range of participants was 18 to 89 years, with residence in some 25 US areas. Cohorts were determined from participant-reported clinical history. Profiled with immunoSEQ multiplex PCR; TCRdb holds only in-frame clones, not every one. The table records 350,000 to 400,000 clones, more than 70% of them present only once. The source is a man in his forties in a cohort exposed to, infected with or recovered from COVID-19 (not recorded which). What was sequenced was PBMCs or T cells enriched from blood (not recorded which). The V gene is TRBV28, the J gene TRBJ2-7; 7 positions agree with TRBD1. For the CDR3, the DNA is TGTGCCAGCAGTTATCGACAGGGCGAGCAGTACTTC. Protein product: CASSYRQGEQYF.